This T cell receptor (beta chain) was sequenced in a study of blood T cell repertoires in COVID-19. Study information: Sites in the United States, Italy and Spain provided acute and convalescent COVID-19 samples. T cells, B-cell-depleted T cells, or PBMCs supplied cDNA or gDNA.

V lost 5 bases, J lost 6 bases, and 3 bases stayed unmatched. CDR1 and CDR2 from the germline V gene are MNHEY and SVGAGI. The CDR3 consists of 14 residues. How the authors handled the data: Reference gene primer amplification in the assay estimated nucleated cell counts. Generated by immunoSEQ multiplex PCR, the TCRdb table keeps only in-frame clones and is missing some. D and trimming come from the DNA, and the V and J calls and clone size come from that table. Of roughly 190,000 clones in the sample, 83% were seen once. The sequenced material came from peripheral blood. The J gene is TRBJ1-3, the V gene TRBV6-5; TRBD1 agrees at 11 bases. This clonotype originated in a man aged 50 or older with active or convalescent COVID-19. The CDR3 DNA sequence: TGTGCCAGCAGTCGGGACAGGGGGACAAACACCATATATTTT. Translation: CASSRDRGTNTIYF.